The present T cell receptor (beta chain) was sequenced within a study of T cell changes during pregnancy in multiple sclerosis. The germline CDR1 and CDR2 sequences are SSHAT and FNYEAQ (reference sequence). With V trimmed by 5 bases and J by 1 base, 9 bases remained unmatched. The CDR3 is 18 amino acids. The repertoire was sequenced with immunoSEQ multiplex PCR; TCRdb's copy has only in-frame clones and lacks some. This sample has 50,000 or so clones, with roughly 92% found just once. The input for sequencing was CD4+ T cells from peripheral blood mononuclear cells, taken in the third trimester of pregnancy. This TCR was sampled from a female donor with multiple sclerosis, enrolled in a pregnancy study. This chain joins TRBV7-7 and TRBJ2-5; the match to TRBD2 covers 14 bases. The CDR3 sequence: CASSLRLAGGLVQETQYF. In nucleotides, the CDR3 is TGTGCCAGCAGCCTGAGACTAGCGGGGGGGCTCGTCCAAGAGACCCAGTACTTC.